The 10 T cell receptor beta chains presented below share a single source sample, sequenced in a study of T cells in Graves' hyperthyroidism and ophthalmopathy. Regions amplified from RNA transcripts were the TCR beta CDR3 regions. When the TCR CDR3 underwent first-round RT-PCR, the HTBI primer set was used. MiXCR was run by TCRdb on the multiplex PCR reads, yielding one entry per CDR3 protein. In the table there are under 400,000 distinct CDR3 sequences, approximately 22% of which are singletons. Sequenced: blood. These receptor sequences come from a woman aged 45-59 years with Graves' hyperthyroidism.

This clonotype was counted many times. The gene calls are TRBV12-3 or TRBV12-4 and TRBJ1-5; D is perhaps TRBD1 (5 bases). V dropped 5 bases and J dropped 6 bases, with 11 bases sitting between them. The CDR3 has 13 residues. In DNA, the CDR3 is TGTGCCAGCAGTATAAAGGGGACTCAGCCCCAGCATTTT. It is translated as CASSIKGTQPQHF.

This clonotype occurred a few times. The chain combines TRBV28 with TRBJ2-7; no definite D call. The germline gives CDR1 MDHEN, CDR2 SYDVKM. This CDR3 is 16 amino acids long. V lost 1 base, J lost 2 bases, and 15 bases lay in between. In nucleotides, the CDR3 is TGTGCCAGCAGTTTATACTGGCAGGTAAATCCCTACGAGCAGTACTTC. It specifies CASSLYWQVNPYEQYF.

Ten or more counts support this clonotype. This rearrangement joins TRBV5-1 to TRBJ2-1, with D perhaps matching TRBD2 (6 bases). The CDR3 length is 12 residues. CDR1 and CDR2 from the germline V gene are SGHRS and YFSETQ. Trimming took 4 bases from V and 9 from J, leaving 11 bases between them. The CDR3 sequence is CASSPTSFEQFF. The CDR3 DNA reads TGCGCCAGCAGCCCCACTAGCTTTGAGCAGTTCTTC. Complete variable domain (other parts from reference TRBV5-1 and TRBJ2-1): KAGVTQTPRYLIKTRGQQVTLSCSPISGHRSVSWYQQTPGQGLQFLFEYFSETQRNKGNFPGRFSGRQFSNSRSEMNVSTLELGDSALYLCASSPTSFEQFFGPGTRLTVL.

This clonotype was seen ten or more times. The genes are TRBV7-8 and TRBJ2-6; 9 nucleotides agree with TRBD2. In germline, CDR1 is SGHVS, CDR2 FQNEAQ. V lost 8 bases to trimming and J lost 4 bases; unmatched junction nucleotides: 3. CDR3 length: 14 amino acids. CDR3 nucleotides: TGTGCCAGCGAGCGGGGGGCAGGGGCCAACGTCCTGACTTTC. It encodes CASERGAGANVLTF.

The CDR3 is CSASVRKSLHF. DNA of the CDR3: TGCAGTGCTAGTGTGAGGAAATCCCTCCACTTT. The chain couples TRBV20-1 to TRBJ1-6; no reliable D call. Per the germline V gene, CDR1 is DFQATT and CDR2 is SNEGSKA (reference sequence). The CDR3 loop spans 11 amino acids. Trimming took off 3 bases at V and 14 bases at J, with 11 bases between the two ends.

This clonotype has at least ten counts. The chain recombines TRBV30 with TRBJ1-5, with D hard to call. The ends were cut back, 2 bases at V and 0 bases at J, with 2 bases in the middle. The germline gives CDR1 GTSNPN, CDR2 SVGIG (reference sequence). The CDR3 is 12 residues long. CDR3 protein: CAWSPSNQPQHF. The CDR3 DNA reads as TGTGCCTGGAGTCCTAGCAATCAGCCCCAGCATTTT.

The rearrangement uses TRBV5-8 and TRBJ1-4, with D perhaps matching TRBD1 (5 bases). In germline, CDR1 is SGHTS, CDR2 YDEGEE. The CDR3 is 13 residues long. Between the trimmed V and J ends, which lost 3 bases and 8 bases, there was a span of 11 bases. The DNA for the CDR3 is TGTGCCAGCAGCTCTCAGGGCCACGAAAAACTGTTTTTT. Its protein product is CASSSQGHEKLFF.

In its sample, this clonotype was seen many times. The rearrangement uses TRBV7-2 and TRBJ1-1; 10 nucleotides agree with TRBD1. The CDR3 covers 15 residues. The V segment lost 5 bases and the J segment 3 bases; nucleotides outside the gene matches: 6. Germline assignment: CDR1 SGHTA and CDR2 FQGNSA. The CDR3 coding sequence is TGTGCCAGCAGCCTCAGGACAGGGGGGCACACTGAAGCTTTCTTT. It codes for CASSLRTGGHTEAFF.

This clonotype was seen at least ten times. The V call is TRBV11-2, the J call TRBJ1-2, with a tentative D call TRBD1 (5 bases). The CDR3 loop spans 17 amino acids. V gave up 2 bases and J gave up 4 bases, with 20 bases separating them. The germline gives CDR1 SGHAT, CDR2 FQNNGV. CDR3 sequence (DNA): TGTGCCAGCAGCTTACTCGCGACAGTGGAGCCCATCTATGGCTACACCTTC. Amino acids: CASSLLATVEPIYGYTF. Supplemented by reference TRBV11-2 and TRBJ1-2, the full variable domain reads EAGVAQSPRYKIIEKRQSVAFWCNPISGHATLYWYQQILGQGPKLLIQFQNNGVVDDSQLPKDRFSAERLKGVDSTLKIQPAKLEDSAVYLCASSLLATVEPIYGYTFGSGTRLTVV.

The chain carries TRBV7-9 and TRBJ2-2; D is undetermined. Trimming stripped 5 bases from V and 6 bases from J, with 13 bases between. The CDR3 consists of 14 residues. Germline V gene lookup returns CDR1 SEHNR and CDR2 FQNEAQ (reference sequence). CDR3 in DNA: TGTGCCAGCAGCCCCACCTGGGCGGCCGGGGAGCTGTTTTTT. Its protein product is CASSPTWAAGELFF.